This entry concerns a single TCR beta chain. Its target is not known. Amplified regions were TCR beta CDR3 sequences from RNA transcripts. A first-round RT-PCR of the TCR CDR3 used the HTBI primer set. Via MiXCR, TCRdb re-called the multiplex PCR reads, giving one row per CDR3 protein. The repertoire includes 75,000 to 100,000 distinct CDR3 sequences, roughly half of them detected once, and 27% sits in the top ten. This specimen belongs to a study of T cells in Graves' hyperthyroidism and ophthalmopathy. Study background: Upon initial diagnosis and before any treatment, peripheral blood was collected.

Whole-study results and caveats: Ophthalmopathy could be told apart from stable hyperthyroidism with a 13 V-J model.

If no ophthalmopathy progression occurred within 18 months, Graves' hyperthyroidism was stable. V lost 8 bases and J lost 5, with 10 bases in between. The V gene's germline CDR1 is MDHEN and CDR2 SYDVKM. This CDR3 is built from 12 residues. This TCR was sampled from a middle-aged woman with Graves' hyperthyroidism. V and J are TRBV28 and TRBJ1-5; a weak D match, TRBD1 (5 bases). The sequenced sample consisted of blood. The CDR3 DNA sequence: TGTGCCAGCGGGGGGGGGGATCAGCCCCAGCATTTT. Translation gives CASGGGDQPQHF.